This T cell receptor beta chain was retrieved from a study of T-cell reconstitution after alpha-beta-depleted transplantation in children. Study-wide results and limits: In some patients, recipient T cells and intrathymic progenitors surviving conditioning explained high day-60 diversity. Once a year had passed after transplant, T-cell counts and diversity came mostly from newly produced T cells. As was reported, about two months after transplant, alpha-beta T cells came from several hundred expanded graft clones.

With 0 bases clipped from V and 4 bases from J, the junction kept 8 bases outside the gene matches. Germline V gene sequence: CDR1 ENHRY, CDR2 SYGVKD. The CDR3 covers 17 residues. This clonotype was found many times. Its antigen is undetermined. Unique molecular identifiers were built into the TCRbeta library. TCRdb called the PCR reads again in MiXCR, with one record for every CDR3 protein. The sample holds some 220,000 distinct CDR3 sequences, about 11% seen once. The sample was PBMCs, taken before TCRalphabeta/CD19-depleted stem cell transplant. The receptor was isolated from a child younger than two with acute myeloid leukemia, due to receive a stem cell transplant. The chain employs TRBV10-3 and TRBJ2-3; 9 bases align to TRBD1. DNA of the CDR3: TGTGCCATCAGTGAGTCCGGGCCGGGACAGGGCTCAGATACGCAGTATTTT. It encodes CAISESGPGQGSDTQYF.